This T cell receptor (beta chain) was captured by sequencing in a study of blood T cell repertoires in COVID-19. Study-wide background: The study drew acute and convalescent COVID-19 samples from the United States, Italy and Spain. From T cells, B-cell-depleted T cells, or PBMCs came the material, which was cDNA or gDNA.

Everyone who took part was roughly 18 to 89 years old, and they came from about two dozen US areas. Data came from immunoSEQ multiplex PCR; TCRdb stores just in-frame clones and leaves some out. The data show around 180,000 clones, approximately 73% seen once. Germline lookup yields CDR1 MNHEY and CDR2 SVGAGI. V was trimmed by 0 bases and J by 4 bases, leaving 9 bases between them. CDR3 length equals 14 residues. The sequencing sample was made of PBMCs or T cells enriched from blood (not recorded which). The chain carries TRBV6-5 and TRBJ1-2; D remains unclear. The sequence came from a woman between 45 and 65 years old with acute COVID-19. This CDR3 reads CASSYSSFPYGYTF. DNA for the CDR3: TGTGCCAGCAGTTACTCTTCCTTCCCCTATGGCTACACCTTC.